The 21 T cell receptor beta chains listed next were all sequenced from one sample in a study of PD-L1 blockade in urothelial cancer. Data came from immunoSEQ multiplex PCR; TCRdb stores just in-frame clones and leaves some out. The data show 80,000 to 90,000 clones, 85% to 90% seen once. The time point: pretreatment peripheral blood. Sequencing used PBMCs, obtained around atezolizumab (anti-PD-L1) treatment. Source of these receptors: a man between 60 and 75 years old with urothelial cancer.

V and J are TRBV7-2 and TRBJ2-1, with D possibly being TRBD2 (5 bases). The germline CDR1 and CDR2 sequences are SGHTA and FQGNSA. V was cut by 3 bases and J by 8 bases, with 11 bases left in between. This CDR3 is built from 13 residues. For the CDR3, the DNA is TGTGCCAGCAGCTTGCGGGTTGGGGATGAGCAGTTCTTC. Translating it yields CASSLRVGDEQFF.

This chain joins TRBV6-6 and TRBJ1-2; D is uncertain. The CDR3 consists of 12 residues. The V end lost 11 bases, the J end lost 4 bases, and 14 bases lay between the germline ends. Germline CDR1 MNHNY, CDR2 SVGAGI (reference sequence). For the CDR3, the DNA is TGTGCCGTCCGTGGAGGTATCTATGGCTACACCTTC. Translating it yields CAVRGGIYGYTF.

The chain links TRBV30 to TRBJ1-1, with D unresolved. Germline V gene data show CDR1 as GTSNPN and CDR2 as SVGIG (reference sequence). The CDR3 is made up of 12 amino acids. V was clipped by 1 base and J by 1 base, with 4 bases between them. The CDR3 spells CAWSDGNTEAFF. CDR3 DNA sequence: TGTGCCTGGAGTGACGGGAACACTGAAGCTTTCTTT.

The chain couples TRBV20-1 to TRBJ2-7, with D perhaps TRBD1 (5 bases). Trimming removed 6 bases at V and 3 bases at J, with 9 bases between. Germline values: CDR1 DFQATT, CDR2 SNEGSKA (reference sequence). The CDR3 has 11 residues. CDR3 coding DNA: TGCAGTGCCACCCAGGGCTACGAGCAGTACTTC. Its translation: CSATQGYEQYF.

The V call is TRBV18, the J call TRBJ2-1; D gene unclear. The V and J ends lost 0 bases and 9 bases respectively, with 15 bases between them. This CDR3 comprises 15 residues. Per germline, CDR1 KGHSH and CDR2 LQKENI. For the CDR3, the DNA is TGTGCCAGCTCACCACCCGTTACCCGTTTCAGTGAGCAGTTCTTC. This encodes CASSPPVTRFSEQFF.

V usage is TRBV6-1 and J usage is TRBJ1-2, with D hard to call. The CDR3 consists of 10 residues. CDR1 and CDR2 from the germline V gene are MNHNS and SASEGT. Deletions cut 8 bases from V and 5 bases from J, with 6 bases between. The CDR3: CASSVYGYTF. CDR3 DNA sequence: TGTGCCAGCTCGGTATATGGCTACACCTTC.

The CDR3 bases are TGTGCCAGCAGTGTAGAGGGGGCGGACACCGGGGAGCTGTTTTTT. Translated: CASSVEGADTGELFF. The chain joins TRBV6-1 to TRBJ2-2, with TRBD1 matching 7 bases. The CDR3 spans 15 residues. V dropped 4 bases and J dropped 3; count of bases not matched to a gene: 5. Germline lookup yields CDR1 MNHNS and CDR2 SASEGT.

The sample holds a few counts of this clone. The rearrangement joins TRBV7-2 to TRBJ1-1, with no clear D. CDR3 length: 16 amino acids. Trimming shortened V by 5 bases and J by 1 base, and 17 bases separated the two germline ends. Germline V gene sequence: CDR1 SGHTA, CDR2 FQGNSA. As DNA, the CDR3 is TGTGCCAGCAGCATTAGGGAGGGCGTCCAGAACACTGAAGCTTTCTTT. Residues: CASSIREGVQNTEAFF.

This clone is a singleton in its sample. This chain links TRBV5-1 with TRBJ2-7, with D possibly TRBD1 on 6 matching bases. The V gene lost 0 bases and the J gene lost 2 bases, with 12 bases spanning the gap. From germline, CDR1 is SGHRS and CDR2 YFSETQ. The CDR3 consists of 15 residues. This CDR3 is CASSLGGTTTYEQYF. In nucleotides, the CDR3 is TGCGCCAGCAGCTTGGGAGGGACAACCACCTACGAGCAGTACTTC.

V is TRBV10-3 and J is TRBJ1-1; TRBD1 agrees at 12 bases. This CDR3 has 13 amino acids. Germline CDR1 is ENHRY and CDR2 is SYGVKD. V lost 10 bases, J lost 5 bases, and 5 bases stayed unmatched. The CDR3 here is CATGTGGGTEAFF. DNA for the CDR3: TGTGCCACAGGGACAGGGGGCGGTACTGAAGCTTTCTTT.

The rearrangement joins TRBV6-5 to TRBJ1-1; possibly TRBD1 for D (5 bases). The ends were cut back, 5 bases at V and 5 bases at J, with 12 bases in the middle. Germline lookup yields CDR1 MNHEY and CDR2 SVGAGI. CDR3 length: 13 residues. The chain's CDR3 is CASSRARGTEAFF. In DNA, the CDR3 is TGTGCCAGCAGTCGCGCCCGGGGGACTGAAGCTTTCTTT.

CDR3 nucleotides: TGTGCCAGCAGCTTTAGGGACTCTAGGCTTGGCTACACCTTC. Its translation: CASSFRDSRLGYTF. The rearrangement joins TRBV5-5 to TRBJ1-2; tentative D call: TRBD1 (5 bases). V was pared by 2 bases and J by 7 bases, with 15 bases between. This CDR3 spans 14 amino acids. CDR1 is SGHKS and CDR2 is YYEKEE in the germline V gene (reference sequence).

The chain has TRBV7-2 and TRBJ1-2, with TRBD1 matching 8 bases. Looked up from germline, CDR1 is SGHTA and CDR2 is FQGNSA. The J segment lost 5 bases and the V segment lost 1 base, leaving 3 bases of the junction unmatched. The CDR3 extends over 14 amino acids. The CDR3 nucleotides read TGTGCCAGCAGCTTAGACAGGGGGTTATATGGCTACACCTTC. Translating gives CASSLDRGLYGYTF.

The V gene is TRBV7-3, the J gene TRBJ2-6; D not resolved. Trimming cost V 4 bases and J 0 bases, with 4 bases left between them. The CDR3 covers 14 residues. Germline V gives CDR1 SGHTA, CDR2 FQGTGA. CDR3: CASSSHSGANVLTF. In nucleotides, the CDR3 is TGTGCCAGCAGCTCACACTCTGGGGCCAACGTCCTGACTTTC.

The rearrangement links TRBV19 to TRBJ2-7, with 8 bases aligning to TRBD1. Per the germline V gene, CDR1 is LNHDA and CDR2 is SQIVND (reference sequence). The junction had 5 bases not matched to a gene; V was cut back by 4 bases and J by 3 bases. CDR3 size: 14 residues. In DNA form, the CDR3 reads TGTGCCAGTAGTAAGACGGACAGGGACTACGAGCAGTACTTC. Protein product: CASSKTDRDYEQYF. The full variable domain, completed using reference TRBV19 and TRBJ2-7, is DGGITQSPKYLFRKEGQNVTLSCEQNLNHDAMYWYRQDPGQGLRLIYYSQIVNDFQKGDIAEGYSVSREKKESFPLTVTSAQKNPTAFYLCASSKTDRDYEQYFGPGTRLTVT.

CDR3 in DNA: TGTGCCAGCAGCCAGACAGGCTATGGCTACACCTTC. Encoded protein: CASSQTGYGYTF. This chain uses TRBV4-2 with TRBJ1-2, with D possibly TRBD1 on 6 matching bases. The CDR3 covers 12 residues. V lost 3 bases to trimming and J lost 4 bases, with 6 bases between them. Germline V gene data show CDR1 as LGHNA and CDR2 as YNFKEQ.

The gene calls are TRBV10-3 and TRBJ2-3; 7 nucleotides match TRBD2. V was clipped by 11 bases and J by 6 bases; unmatched bases: 11. Germline CDR1 is ENHRY and CDR2 is SYGVKD. This CDR3 has 13 amino acids. CDR3 residues: CASAGRVRDTQYF. In DNA form, the CDR3 reads TGTGCCTCGGCGGGGAGGGTACGGGATACGCAGTATTTT.

The rearrangement uses TRBV11-2 and TRBJ2-5, with D possibly being TRBD2 (6 bases). Deletions cut 1 base from V and 1 base from J, with 19 bases between. CDR1 is SGHAT and CDR2 is FQNNGV in the germline V gene. The CDR3 runs 18 residues. The CDR3 is CASSLGVVLTSGQETQYF. Here the CDR3 DNA reads TGTGCCAGCAGCTTAGGAGTAGTTTTGACTAGTGGCCAAGAGACCCAGTACTTC.

This sequence joins TRBV6-5 and TRBJ2-1; no firm D call. Trimming stripped 7 bases from V and 4 bases from J, with 17 bases between. The germline CDR1 and CDR2 sequences are MNHEY and SVGAGI. This CDR3 spans 15 amino acids. CDR3 DNA: TGTGCCAGCAAGTACCCGGAGTACCGTTACAATGAGCAGTTCTTC. Its protein is CASKYPEYRYNEQFF.

This clone appeared once. The chain has TRBV7-9 and TRBJ1-5, with 9 bases lining up with TRBD1. Germline lookup yields CDR1 SEHNR and CDR2 FQNEAQ (reference sequence). The CDR3 extends over 16 amino acids. The V segment lost 4 bases and the J segment 9 bases; nucleotides outside the gene matches: 13. CDR3 loop: CASSSDRGLGYGPQHF. CDR3 nucleotide sequence: TGTGCCAGCAGCTCGGACAGGGGATTGGGGTATGGGCCCCAGCATTTT. Variable domain in full (rest from reference TRBV7-9 and TRBJ1-5): DTGVSQNPRHKITKRGQNVTFRCDPISEHNRLYWYRQTLGQGPEFLTYFQNEAQLEKSRLLSDRFSAERPKGSFSTLEIQRTEQGDSAMYLCASSSDRGLGYGPQHFGDGTRLSIL.

The gene calls are TRBV5-1 and TRBJ2-2; 9 bases are a match to TRBD1. Germline CDR1 reads SGHRS; CDR2 reads YFSETQ. The length of the CDR3 is 17 residues. The V and J ends lost 4 bases and 4 bases, in that order; junction bases with no gene match: 11. Written as DNA, the CDR3 is TGCGCCAGCAGCCTGAACAGGGGGCAACTCACCACCGGGGAGCTGTTTTTT. This translates into CASSLNRGQLTTGELFF.